The TCR beta chain described here comes from a study of cytomegalovirus exposure and HLA in healthy donors. Study context: Early on, a data release was issued that held some 85 million unique TCRs from HLA-typed donors. Study findings and constraints: No immune exposure information besides CMV serostatus was available. Most of the TCR beta V segments (in an earlier analysis) were productive either about 87% or about 30% of the time.

This CDR3 has 15 amino acids. V lost 8 bases, J lost 1 base, and 10 bases stayed unmatched. Germline assignment: CDR1 MGHDK and CDR2 SYGVNS. 60 Vbeta and 13 Jbeta primers were used in PCR. Data came from immunoSEQ multiplex PCR; TCRdb stores just in-frame clones and leaves some out. Its clone listing holds roughly 200,000 clones. Worth noting for this clone: As yet, its antigen is unknown.

The source is a man aged 30-40 years in good health and CMV-seronegative. The chain combines TRBV25-1 with TRBJ2-7; 8 bases are shared with TRBD1. The sequencing sample was made of PBMCs. The CDR3 is CASSPTGTGSYEQYF. The CDR3 DNA is TGTGCCAGCTCGCCTACCGGGACAGGTTCCTACGAGCAGTACTTC.